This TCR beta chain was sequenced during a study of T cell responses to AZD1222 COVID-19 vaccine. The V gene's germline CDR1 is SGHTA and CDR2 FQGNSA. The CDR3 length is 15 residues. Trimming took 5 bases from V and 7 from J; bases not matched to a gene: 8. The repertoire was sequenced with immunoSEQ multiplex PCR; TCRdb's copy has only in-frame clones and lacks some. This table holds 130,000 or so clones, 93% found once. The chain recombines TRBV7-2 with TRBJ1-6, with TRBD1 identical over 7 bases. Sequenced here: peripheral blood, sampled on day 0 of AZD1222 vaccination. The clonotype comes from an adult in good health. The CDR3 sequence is CASSLSGTVNSPLHF. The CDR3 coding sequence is TGTGCCAGCAGCCTCTCCGGGACAGTCAATTCACCCCTCCACTTT.